Following are 8 T cell receptor beta chains from one sample sequenced in a study of T-cell memory formation after mild COVID-19. TCRdb re-derived calls from the 5' RACE reads in MiXCR, one entry per CDR3 protein. The sample holds approximately 350,000 distinct CDR3 sequences, around 15% seen once. The sample was PBMCs or a T cell subset sorted from them (not recorded which). These TCRs come from a man aged 18 to 30 who had mild COVID-19 (a few samples of this study predate the infection). Cell type and time point are not known.

This clonotype has more than one count but fewer than ten. The chain has TRBV5-1 and TRBJ2-2; D gene uncertain. V was cut by 2 bases and J by 5 bases, with 16 bases left in between. CDR1 and CDR2 from the germline V gene are SGHRS and YFSETQ. CDR3 length: 16 amino acids. CDR3 DNA sequence: TGCGCCAGCAGCTTATTATCACAGTCACGGACCGGGGAGCTGTTTTTT. Amino acids: CASSLLSQSRTGELFF.

The gene calls are TRBV7-2 and TRBJ1-2; D is ambiguous. Trimming shortened V by 2 bases and J by 4 bases, and 14 bases separated the two germline ends. CDR3 length: 15 residues. The V gene's germline CDR1 is SGHTA and CDR2 FQGNSA. This CDR3 is CASSLSKGISYGYTF. The DNA for the CDR3 is TGTGCCAGCAGCTTAAGTAAGGGAATCAGCTATGGCTACACCTTC.

This clonotype was seen many times. This chain uses TRBV25-1 with TRBJ2-3; 15 bases are a match to TRBD2. This CDR3 has 16 amino acids. Germline loops: CDR1 MGHDK, CDR2 SYGVNS. The trim removed 4 bases at V and 6 bases at J, leaving 5 bases unmatched. CDR3 nucleotide sequence: TGTGCCAGCAGTGGGACTAGCGGGGGGGCCTTGGATACGCAGTATTTT. Translated, it gives CASSGTSGGALDTQYF.

The chain combines TRBV7-2 with TRBJ2-3, with TRBD1 as a possible D gene (6 bases). This CDR3 has 16 residues. Germline loops: CDR1 SGHTA, CDR2 FQGNSA. Trimming removed 5 bases from V and 0 bases from J, with 15 bases in between. This CDR3 reads CASSPRPQGSTDTQYF. The CDR3 DNA sequence: TGTGCCAGCAGCCCTAGGCCGCAGGGGAGCACAGATACGCAGTATTTT.

This clonotype was counted a few times. The chain joins TRBV5-6 to TRBJ2-7, with 14 bases that match TRBD2. CDR3 length: 15 amino acids. V lost 4 bases, J lost 2 bases, and 2 bases stayed unmatched. CDR1 and CDR2 from the germline V gene are SGHDT and YYEEEE. In DNA form, the CDR3 reads TGTGCCAGCAGCCGACTAGCGGGGGGGACCTACGAGCAGTACTTC. Protein sequence: CASSRLAGGTYEQYF.

This clonotype was detected a few times. CDR3 residues: CASTDSVRGSDTQYF. In DNA form, the CDR3 reads TGTGCCAGCACCGATTCCGTCAGGGGTTCAGATACGCAGTATTTT. This chain uses TRBV6-2 or TRBV6-3 with TRBJ2-3; tentatively, D is TRBD1 (6 bases). V gave up 7 bases and J gave up 4 bases, with 18 bases separating them. Germline V gives CDR1 MNHEY, CDR2 SVGEGT. CDR3 length equals 15 residues.

This sequence joins TRBV12-3 or TRBV12-4 and TRBJ2-5; D perhaps matches TRBD2 (5 bases). Trimming took 7 bases from V and 3 from J, leaving 15 bases between them. The CDR3 is 14 amino acids. This CDR3 is CASTRWWGEETQYF. CDR3 sequence (DNA): TGTGCCAGCACTCGATGGTGGGGAGAAGAGACCCAGTACTTC.

The sample holds a few counts of this clonotype. The rearrangement uses TRBV12-3 or TRBV12-4 and TRBJ2-7; D is undetermined. This CDR3 has 17 residues. The V gene lost 5 bases and the J gene lost 1 base, with 21 bases spanning the gap. The CDR3 DNA reads TGTGCCAGCAGTGTCCGAGAGGTAGGGAACCCATCCTACGAGCAGTACTTC. Translated: CASSVREVGNPSYEQYF.